This entry is about one T cell receptor (beta chain). What it recognizes is unknown. Here immunoSEQ multiplex PCR was the method, and the copy in TCRdb shows in-frame clones only, minus some. The sample carries 76,000 or so clones, roughly 91% recorded once. CDR1 and CDR2 (germline): KGHSH, LQKENI. CDR3 size: 13 residues. The V gene lost 1 base and the J gene lost 10 bases, with 11 bases spanning the gap. This entry belongs to a study of OX40 agonist ivuxolimab in advanced cancers. Findings and caveats of the study: The average count of expanded clones was higher among CD8+ T cells than among CD4+. Low normalized T-cell clonal expansion was also seen in some nonresponders.

Patients were ineligible given autoimmune disease history or systemic immunosuppression. The chain combines TRBV18 with TRBJ1-5; the D gene is possibly TRBD1 (5 bases). Sample: CD4+ or CD8+ T cells sorted from blood, taken in a trial of the OX40 agonist ivuxolimab. The receptor comes from an adult with an advanced solid tumor such as melanoma, head and neck, liver or kidney cancer. CDR3 sequence reads: CASSPRDGPPQHF. Here the CDR3 DNA reads TGTGCCAGCTCACCACGGGACGGTCCTCCCCAGCATTTT.